Each of the 15 T cell receptor beta chains below was sequenced from the same sample in a study of blood T cell repertoires in COVID-19. The assay was immunoSEQ multiplex PCR, and TCRdb's table has in-frame clones only and misses some. The sample lists 120,000 or so clones, roughly 85% seen once, with around 6.3% in the top ten. The specimen sequenced was peripheral blood. The receptors come from an elderly man with active or convalescent COVID-19.

V and J are TRBV7-2 and TRBJ2-6; D uncertain. V lost 1 base and J lost 0, with 7 bases in between. CDR1 SGHTA and CDR2 FQGNSA come from the germline V gene. The CDR3 covers 16 residues. CDR3 protein: CASSLGSSSGANVLTF. The CDR3 DNA sequence: TGTGCCAGCAGCTTAGGTTCTAGCTCTGGGGCCAACGTCCTGACTTTC.

This sequence joins TRBV5-1 and TRBJ2-2; TRBD1 aligns across 10 bases. The CDR3 is 15 residues long. CDR1 and CDR2 (germline): SGHRS, YFSETQ. The V segment lost 4 bases and the J segment 5 bases; nucleotides outside the gene matches: 5. CDR3 sequence: CASSGDRGQTGELFF. As DNA, the CDR3 is TGCGCCAGCAGCGGTGACAGGGGGCAAACCGGGGAGCTGTTTTTT.

This chain links TRBV7-9 with TRBJ1-2; no reliable D call. The ends were cut back, 1 base at V and 4 bases at J, with 10 bases in the middle. There are 14 residues in the CDR3. Germline CDR1 and CDR2: SEHNR and FQNEAQ (reference sequence). CDR3 bases: TGTGCCAGCAGCTTAGAAGGCAGGTTCTATGGCTACACCTTC. Its protein product is CASSLEGRFYGYTF. Full variable domain (rest looked up from reference TRBV7-9 and TRBJ1-2): DTGVSQNPRHKITKRGQNVTFRCDPISEHNRLYWYRQTLGQGPEFLTYFQNEAQLEKSRLLSDRFSAERPKGSFSTLEIQRTEQGDSAMYLCASSLEGRFYGYTFGSGTRLTVV.

Only a few counts were recorded for this clone. The chain recombines TRBV7-8 with TRBJ2-3, with a weak D call TRBD2 (5 bases). This CDR3 is 14 amino acids long. Germline lookup yields CDR1 SGHVS and CDR2 FQNEAQ. The V and J ends lost 5 bases and 8 bases respectively, with 17 bases between them. CDR3 DNA sequence: TGTGCCAGCAGCCCACTCTGGGAGTACGGTACGCAGTATTTT. Its translation is CASSPLWEYGTQYF.

The rearrangement joins TRBV6-1 to TRBJ1-2; 9 bases are shared with TRBD1. The CDR3 runs to 13 residues. Germline V gives CDR1 MNHNS, CDR2 SASEGT. J was trimmed by 7 bases and V by 3 bases; bases with no gene match: 3. The CDR3 sequence is CASSERDRVGYTF. Here the CDR3 DNA reads TGTGCCAGCAGTGAGAGGGACAGGGTTGGCTACACCTTC.

The CDR3 DNA reads TGTGCCAGCAGCCTGACTCTTTTCTACTACAATGAGCAGTTCTTC. Protein: CASSLTLFYYNEQFF. V is TRBV7-2 and J is TRBJ2-1; D uncertain. Germline CDR1 is SGHTA and CDR2 is FQGNSA. With 5 bases removed from V and 3 bases from J, the gap between germline ends came to 14 bases. There are 15 residues in the CDR3.

This clone was seen only once. V is TRBV9 and J is TRBJ2-3; 8 nucleotides align to TRBD2. V lost 2 bases and J lost 5; bases outside the gene matches: 7. CDR1 is SGDLS and CDR2 is YYNGEE in the germline V gene. This CDR3 has 15 amino acids. DNA of the CDR3: TGTGCCAGCAGCGTTTGGGCGGCGGGGGGAGATACGCAGTATTTT. Translation gives CASSVWAAGGDTQYF.

CDR3 region: CASSELAGTNEQFF. CDR3 bases: TGCGCCAGCAGTGAGTTGGCGGGGACCAATGAGCAGTTCTTC. The rearrangement uses TRBV10-2 and TRBJ2-1; TRBD2 might be the D (6 bases). Germline V gene lookup returns CDR1 WSHSY and CDR2 SAAADI. This CDR3 contains 14 residues. V was shortened by 1 base and J by 6 bases, with 10 bases between the two germline ends.

This chain joins TRBV7-9 and TRBJ1-5; the match to TRBD1 covers 9 bases. CDR1 is SEHNR and CDR2 is FQNEAQ in the germline V gene (reference sequence). V was clipped by 4 bases and J by 7 bases; unmatched bases: 8. This CDR3 is built from 15 residues. The CDR3 DNA reads TGTGCCAGCAGCTCACCGGGACAGGGTTCACAGCCCCAGCATTTT. Translation gives CASSSPGQGSQPQHF.

CDR3 loop: CASSLLAGSMGYNEQFF. DNA for the CDR3: TGTGCCAGCAGCTTATTGGCCGGGTCCATGGGCTACAATGAGCAGTTCTTC. The chain recombines TRBV7-2 with TRBJ2-1; D not resolved. The CDR3 has 17 amino acids. The germline gives CDR1 SGHTA, CDR2 FQGNSA. Trimming cost V 2 bases and J 3 bases, with 17 bases left between them.

The gene calls are TRBV12-3 or TRBV12-4 and TRBJ1-4; D unclear. This CDR3 has 11 residues. The V end lost 3 bases, the J end lost 7 bases, and 3 bases lay between the germline ends. The CDR3 loop reads CASSFREKLFF. As DNA, the CDR3 is TGTGCCAGCAGTTTCCGTGAAAAACTGTTTTTT.

This sequence joins TRBV4-3 and TRBJ2-2; TRBD2 might be the D (6 bases). The germline V and J ends were trimmed by 5 bases and 7 bases, with 20 bases remaining between them. The CDR3 has 16 amino acids. CDR1 is LGHNA and CDR2 is YSLEER in the germline V gene. In DNA form, the CDR3 reads TGCGCCAGCAGCGAAGCACCGGGACTGAGGAACGGGGAGCTGTTTTTT. It translates to CASSEAPGLRNGELFF.

The V gene is TRBV30, the J gene TRBJ1-2; D remains unclear. This CDR3 has 12 residues. V lost 1 base to trimming and J lost 8 bases, with 11 bases between them. CDR1 and CDR2 (germline): GTSNPN, SVGIG (reference sequence). The CDR3 reads CAWSGPAGGYTF. CDR3 DNA sequence: TGTGCCTGGAGTGGGCCCGCGGGAGGCTACACCTTC.

The chain employs TRBV6-5 and TRBJ2-1, with 9 bases matching TRBD1. CDR3 length: 15 amino acids. Germline values: CDR1 MNHEY, CDR2 SVGAGI. V gave up 7 bases and J gave up 9 bases; unmatched junction bases: 13. In nucleotides, the CDR3 is TGTGCCAGCACCCTAGGGACAGGGCGGAGGGGTGAGCAGTTCTTC. It is translated as CASTLGTGRRGEQFF.

V is TRBV28 and J is TRBJ2-7, with a weak D call TRBD1 (5 bases). The CDR3 has 13 amino acids. Germline loops: CDR1 MDHEN, CDR2 SYDVKM. V was trimmed by 7 bases and J by 3 bases, leaving 13 bases between them. As DNA, the CDR3 is TGTGCCAGCACTTACAGCAGGGTCTACGAGCAGTACTTC. This codes for CASTYSRVYEQYF.